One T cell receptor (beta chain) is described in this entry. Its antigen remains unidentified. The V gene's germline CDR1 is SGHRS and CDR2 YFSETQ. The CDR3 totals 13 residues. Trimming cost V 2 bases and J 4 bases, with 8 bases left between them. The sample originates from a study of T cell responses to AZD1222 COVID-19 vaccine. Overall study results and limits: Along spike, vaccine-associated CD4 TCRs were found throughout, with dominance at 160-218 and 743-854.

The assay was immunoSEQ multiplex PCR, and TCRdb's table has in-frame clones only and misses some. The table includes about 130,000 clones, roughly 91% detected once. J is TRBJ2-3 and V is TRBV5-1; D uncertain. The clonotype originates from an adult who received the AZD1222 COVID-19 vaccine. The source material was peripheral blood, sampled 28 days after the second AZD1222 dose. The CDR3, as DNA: TGCGCCAGCAGCTTTATAGGTCCAGATACGCAGTATTTT. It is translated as CASSFIGPDTQYF. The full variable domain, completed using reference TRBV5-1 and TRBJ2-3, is KAGVTQTPRYLIKTRGQQVTLSCSPISGHRSVSWYQQTPGQGLQFLFEYFSETQRNKGNFPGRFSGRQFSNSRSEMNVSTLELGDSALYLCASSFIGPDTQYFGPGTRLTVL.